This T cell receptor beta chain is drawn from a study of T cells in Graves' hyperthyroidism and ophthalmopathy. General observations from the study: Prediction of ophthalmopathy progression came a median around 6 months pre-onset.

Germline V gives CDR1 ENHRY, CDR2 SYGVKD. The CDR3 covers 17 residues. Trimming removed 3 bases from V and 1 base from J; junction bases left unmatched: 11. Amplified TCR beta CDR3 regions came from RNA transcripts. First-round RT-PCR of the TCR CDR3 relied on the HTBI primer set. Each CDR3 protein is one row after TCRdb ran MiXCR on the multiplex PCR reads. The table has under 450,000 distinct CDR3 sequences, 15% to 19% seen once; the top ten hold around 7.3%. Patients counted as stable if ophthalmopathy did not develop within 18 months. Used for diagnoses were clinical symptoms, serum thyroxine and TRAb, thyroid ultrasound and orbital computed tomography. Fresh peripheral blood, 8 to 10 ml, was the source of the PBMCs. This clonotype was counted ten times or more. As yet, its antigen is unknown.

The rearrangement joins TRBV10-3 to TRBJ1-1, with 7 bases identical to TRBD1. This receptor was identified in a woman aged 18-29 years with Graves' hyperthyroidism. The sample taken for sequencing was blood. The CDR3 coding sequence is TGTGCCATCAGTGAAGGAGGGGGCGCACGGGGGAACACTGAAGCTTTCTTT. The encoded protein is CAISEGGGARGNTEAFF.